This T cell receptor beta chain was found in a study of OX40 agonist ivuxolimab in advanced cancers. Background on the study: A diagnosis of hepatocellular carcinoma, melanoma, renal cell or head and neck cancer was present in dose-escalation patients.

Germline-derived CDR1 and CDR2 are LGHNA and YNFKEQ. The CDR3 extends over 13 amino acids. Trimming at V came to 4 bases and at J to 5 bases, leaving 3 bases not matched to a gene. This clone was counted many times. Data came from immunoSEQ multiplex PCR; TCRdb stores just in-frame clones and leaves some out. The sample consists of over 15,000 clones, 76% of them appearing once. The sequence derives from an adult with an advanced solid tumor such as melanoma, head and neck, liver or kidney cancer. Source: CD4+ or CD8+ T cells sorted from blood, taken in a trial of the OX40 agonist ivuxolimab. The chain recombines TRBV4-2 with TRBJ1-1, with 8 bases lining up with TRBD1. CDR3 bases: TGTGCCAGCAGCCGTACAGGGGGGACTGAAGCTTTCTTT. Translated, it gives CASSRTGGTEAFF.